The T cell receptor (beta chain) under discussion was sequenced for a study of blood T cell repertoires in COVID-19 (dated by TCRdb to between 2020 and 2021). The study in broad terms: The collaborator samples originated in the United States, Italy and Spain and spanned the acute and convalescent phases of COVID-19. The material from the prospective study consisted of cDNA or gDNA derived from T cells, B-cell-depleted T cells, or PBMCs. The dataset comprised deeply sampled blood TCRbeta repertoires from subjects exposed to, actively infected with, or recovered from COVID-19. The repertoires were released in a freely available public database meant as a resource for research on the immune response to SARS-CoV-2. The samples were drawn from two sources: the first 160 participants of the ongoing ImmuneRACE study, and 1,000 to 1,500 subjects contributed by 6 global collaborators. Nearly every sample came with metadata listing a de-identified subject ID, COVID-19 status, age in years and sex. HLA class I and class II types, where available, came from metadata supplied by the sample provider rather than from assay-based typing. The investigation overall reported the following: The quantity of clinical and demographic metadata differed by source and by participant and was supplied without curation.

TCRbeta CDR3 regions were amplified from genomic DNA using the immunoSEQ Assay, a bias-controlled multiplex PCR. The study's processing was this. Within the assay, amplification of reference gene primers was used to estimate how many nucleated cells each sample contained. To quantify the absolute abundance of each unique TCRbeta CDR3 rearrangement, sequence reads were collapsed and filtered. For each sample, productive Simpson clonality was calculated as the square root of Simpson's diversity index across productive rearrangements. TCRdb holds this immuneACCESS table with in-frame rearrangements only. Some clones are missing; in checked studies, unresolved V genes explain under half, and the rest has no known cause. V and J calls and clone size come straight from that table; D and trimming were deduced from the DNA. The sample records about 110,000 clones, 70% to 85% of which are singletons. Around 14% of the sample comes from the top ten.

A word on this clone: The target of this receptor is not known. Base qualities were left out, and no much larger clone turns up one base away.

Inclusive of the bounding cysteine and phenylalanine, the CDR3 is 20 residues long. CDR3 DNA only is kept here, 60 bases in frame from base 1. CDR1 and CDR2 were assigned from the germline V gene (reference sequence) as SGHKS and YYEKEE. Compared with germline, V lacks 4 bases and J lacks 3 bases; bases without a gene match: 21. Each collaborating institution followed its own protocols to collect whole blood in K2EDTA tubes. For TCRbeta analysis, collaborator samples were shipped as frozen whole blood, as isolated PBMCs, or as DNA extracted from either sample type. This TCR derives from a woman between 55 and 75 years old with acute or convalescent COVID-19. The chain is assembled from TRBV5-5 and TRBJ2-3, with 9 central nucleotides matching TRBD2. Sequenced sample: peripheral blood. The bases read TGTGCCAGCAGCCCACTGGGAGGGGTAGCGGGGGAGCTCGGGACAGATACGCAGTATTTT. Its coded protein is CASSPLGGVAGELGTDTQYF.